One and the same sample provided the 32 T cell receptor beta chains below, sequenced in a study of control samples from healthy donors and cancer patients. Clones were sequenced by immunoSEQ multiplex PCR, and TCRdb holds only the in-frame ones, with some missing. The sample records roughly 160,000 clones, roughly 94% being singletons. Sequences were obtained from PBMCs. These receptor sequences come from a man aged 55 to 70 with colorectal cancer.

The gene calls are TRBV3-1 (or the pseudogene TRBV3-2) and TRBJ1-2, with a possible D match to TRBD1 (6 bases). Trimming pared 0 bases from V and 8 bases from J, leaving 16 bases between. Germline loops: CDR1 LGHDT, CDR2 YNNKEL (reference sequence). CDR3 length: 15 residues. CDR3 coding DNA: TGTGCCAGCAGCCAAGATCCCGCAGGGGTGGGAGGCTACACCTTC. This translates into CASSQDPAGVGGYTF.

This chain joins TRBV18 and TRBJ1-1; 8 nucleotides agree with TRBD1. Germline-derived CDR1 and CDR2 are KGHSH and LQKENI. V lost 3 bases to trimming and J lost 0 bases; unmatched junction nucleotides: 9. This CDR3 is built from 17 residues. The CDR3 bases are TGTGCCAGCTCACCTGGACAGGGAAGAAATATGAACACTGAAGCTTTCTTT. Translated: CASSPGQGRNMNTEAFF.

This clone was observed a handful of times. This CDR3 is CAWGLEGTAYNSPLHF. In DNA, the CDR3 is TGTGCCTGGGGCCTTGAGGGGACAGCCTATAATTCACCCCTCCACTTT. This sequence joins TRBV30 and TRBJ1-6; TRBD1 aligns across 7 bases. CDR3 length equals 16 residues. Germline V gene sequence: CDR1 GTSNPN, CDR2 SVGIG (reference sequence). The V and J ends lost 5 bases and 2 bases, in that order; junction bases with no gene match: 9.

The chain joins TRBV11-2 to TRBJ1-1; D not certain. Trimming shortened V by 0 bases and J by 5 bases, and 13 bases separated the two germline ends. In germline, CDR1 is SGHAT, CDR2 FQNNGV. The CDR3 spans 15 residues. CDR3 nucleotides: TGTGCCAGCAGCTTAGAGGTAGGGCTAAAGACTGAAGCTTTCTTT. Translated: CASSLEVGLKTEAFF.

This chain connects TRBV27 to TRBJ2-3; D unclear. Looked up from germline, CDR1 is MNHEY and CDR2 is SMNVEV (reference sequence). The CDR3 has 14 amino acids. V was clipped by 7 bases and J by 0 bases, with 11 bases between them. The CDR3 loop is CASKELRSTDTQYF. The DNA of the CDR3 is TGTGCCAGCAAGGAGCTTCGGAGCACAGATACGCAGTATTTT.

This chain's CDR3 is CASSLTAGGTGNTIYF. CDR3 in DNA: TGTGCCAGCAGCTTAACGGCGGGGGGTACTGGAAACACCATATATTTT. The chain employs TRBV11-2 and TRBJ1-3; maybe TRBD1 (5 bases). The CDR3 is made up of 16 amino acids. Trimming left V 2 bases short and J 2 bases short, with 13 bases between. The V gene's germline CDR1 is SGHAT and CDR2 FQNNGV.

The rearrangement joins TRBV4-3 to TRBJ1-4; no firm D call. The germline CDR1 and CDR2 sequences are LGHNA and YSLEER. The CDR3 extends over 14 amino acids. The V end lost 1 base, the J end lost 8 bases, and 11 bases lay between the germline ends. CDR3 DNA: TGCGCCAGCAGCCAAGGACAAGGCCCCGAAAAACTGTTTTTT. It codes for CASSQGQGPEKLFF.

CDR3 amino acids: CASSSRTAGNTIYF. DNA for the CDR3: TGTGCCAGTAGTTCCAGGACAGCGGGAAACACCATATATTTT. The V and J genes are TRBV19 and TRBJ1-3, with D maybe TRBD1 (6 bases). The ends were cut back, 5 bases at V and 4 bases at J, with 12 bases in the middle. This CDR3 contains 14 residues. Per germline, CDR1 LNHDA and CDR2 SQIVND (reference sequence). The full variable domain, its missing parts supplied by reference TRBV19 and TRBJ1-3, is DGGITQSPKYLFRKEGQNVTLSCEQNLNHDAMYWYRQDPGQGLRLIYYSQIVNDFQKGDIAEGYSVSREKKESFPLTVTSAQKNPTAFYLCASSSRTAGNTIYFGEGSWLTVV.

The rearrangement uses TRBV27 and TRBJ1-4, with 9 bases lining up with TRBD1. J was trimmed by 8 bases and V by 7 bases; bases with no gene match: 8. The germline V gene encodes CDR1 MNHEY and CDR2 SMNVEV (reference sequence). The CDR3 has 14 residues. The CDR3 loop reads CASTTGTGREKLFF. The CDR3, as DNA: TGTGCCAGCACTACAGGGACAGGGCGGGAAAAACTGTTTTTT.

This clone came up once. The J gene is TRBJ2-1, the V gene TRBV6-1; possible D gene TRBD2, 7 bases. V was trimmed by 1 base and J by 5 bases, leaving 9 bases between them. The CDR3 is 14 residues long. CDR1 is MNHNS and CDR2 is SASEGT in the germline V gene. Here the CDR3 reads CASSEGGGHNEQFF. As DNA, the CDR3 is TGTGCCAGCAGTGAAGGGGGGGGGCACAATGAGCAGTTCTTC.

The genes are TRBV7-9 and TRBJ2-6; TRBD1 matches at 8 bases. The CDR3 length is 17 residues. The trim removed 4 bases at V and 0 bases at J, leaving 5 bases unmatched. Germline V gives CDR1 SEHNR, CDR2 FQNEAQ (reference sequence). CDR3 in amino acids: CASSSGQGYSGANVLTF. The CDR3 coding sequence is TGTGCCAGCAGCTCAGGACAGGGATACTCTGGGGCCAACGTCCTGACTTTC.

CDR3 nucleotides: TGTGCCAGCAGCTTAGCGCTTCGAGCGGGGGGGGACACCGGGGAGCTGTTTTTT. This codes for CASSLALRAGGDTGELFF. The chain couples TRBV7-2 to TRBJ2-2; 10 positions agree with TRBD2. The germline V gene has CDR1 SGHTA and CDR2 FQGNSA. J was trimmed by 3 bases and V by 0 bases; bases with no gene match: 7. The CDR3 sequence is 18 residues long.

This chain connects TRBV6-1 to TRBJ2-2, with unresolved D. Germline V gene data show CDR1 as MNHNS and CDR2 as SASEGT. The CDR3 is made up of 18 amino acids. Between the trimmed V and J ends, which lost 4 bases and 0 bases, there was a span of 18 bases. As DNA, the CDR3 is TGTGCCAGCAGTGGGGCGATGGATAACTTCGCGAACACCGGGGAGCTGTTTTTT. Translated: CASSGAMDNFANTGELFF.

With respect to this clone: The sample holds other DNA sequences that translate to the same CDR3. This chain connects TRBV24-1 to TRBJ1-2, with TRBD1 as a possible D gene (6 bases). Germline CDR1 KGHDR, CDR2 SFDVKD. The germline V and J ends were trimmed by 4 bases and 8 bases, with 13 bases remaining between them. The CDR3 is made up of 13 amino acids. CDR3 residues: CATSDSDRSGYTF. In DNA, the CDR3 is TGTGCCACCAGTGACTCCGACAGGTCCGGCTACACCTTC.

This chain uses TRBV5-1 with TRBJ2-2; D is unclear. This CDR3 has 15 amino acids. Germline V gene sequence: CDR1 SGHRS, CDR2 YFSETQ. V lost 2 bases and J lost 3, with 11 bases in between. This CDR3 reads CASSFGSSDTGELFF. For the CDR3, the DNA is TGCGCCAGCAGCTTCGGTTCGTCTGACACCGGGGAGCTGTTTTTT.

The chain couples TRBV4-1 to TRBJ2-1; 12 positions agree with TRBD2. Germline V gives CDR1 MGHRA, CDR2 YSYEKL. The CDR3 runs to 17 residues. With V trimmed by 1 base and J by 0 bases, 1 base remained unmatched. The CDR3 sequence is CASSQASGGASYNEQFF. CDR3 bases: TGCGCCAGCAGCCAAGCTAGCGGGGGGGCCTCCTACAATGAGCAGTTCTTC.

The chain joins TRBV27 to TRBJ1-1; possible D gene TRBD1, 5 bases. V was trimmed by 5 bases and J by 7 bases, leaving 20 bases between them. The CDR3 contains 15 residues. Looked up from germline, CDR1 is MNHEY and CDR2 is SMNVEV (reference sequence). The CDR3 spells CASSPLTGGKDEAFF. Written as DNA, the CDR3 is TGTGCCAGCAGTCCCCTAACGGGGGGTAAGGATGAAGCTTTCTTT.

V gene TRBV6-5 combines with J gene TRBJ2-5; no firm D call. The CDR3 is made up of 14 amino acids. The V and J ends lost 5 bases and 1 base respectively, with 11 bases between them. Looked up from germline, CDR1 is MNHEY and CDR2 is SVGAGI. The CDR3 spells CASSLGLIQETQYF. The CDR3 nucleotides read TGTGCCAGCAGTCTAGGGCTGATCCAAGAGACCCAGTACTTC.

This clone was recorded only once. The sample holds other DNA sequences that translate to the same CDR3. V gene TRBV29-1 combines with J gene TRBJ1-3; D not resolved. Germline-derived CDR1 and CDR2 are SQVTM and ANQGSEA. V dropped 5 bases and J dropped 1 base, with 6 bases sitting between them. The CDR3 loop spans 12 amino acids. The CDR3 DNA sequence: TGCAGCGTTACGAGTTCTGGAAACACCATATATTTT. Translation: CSVTSSGNTIYF.

The chain carries TRBV19 and TRBJ1-2; D possibly corresponds to TRBD1 (5 bases). From germline, CDR1 is LNHDA and CDR2 SQIVND (reference sequence). This CDR3 contains 13 residues. Trimming cost V 5 bases and J 2 bases, with 9 bases left between them. The CDR3 region is CASSAGVNYGYTF. The CDR3 DNA reads as TGTGCCAGTAGTGCGGGGGTGAACTATGGCTACACCTTC.

This clone was recorded a few times. The gene calls are TRBV7-9 and TRBJ1-6; D ambiguous. Per germline, CDR1 SEHNR and CDR2 FQNEAQ (reference sequence). The CDR3 totals 15 residues. V shed 0 bases and J shed 8 bases, with 11 bases lying between them. Here the CDR3 DNA reads TGTGCCAGCAGCTTAGCCGCTCTATCGGATTCACCCCTCCACTTT. It is translated as CASSLAALSDSPLHF.

The chain recombines TRBV19 with TRBJ2-7; TRBD1 matches at 9 bases. V dropped 8 bases and J dropped 2; count of bases not matched to a gene: 7. Germline V lookup: CDR1 LNHDA, CDR2 SQIVND (reference sequence). The CDR3 sequence is 14 residues long. This CDR3 reads CASSGGQGPYEQYF. The CDR3 bases are TGTGCCAGTTCCGGCGGACAGGGGCCCTACGAGCAGTACTTC. Complete variable domain (other parts from reference TRBV19 and TRBJ2-7): DGGITQSPKYLFRKEGQNVTLSCEQNLNHDAMYWYRQDPGQGLRLIYYSQIVNDFQKGDIAEGYSVSREKKESFPLTVTSAQKNPTAFYLCASSGGQGPYEQYFGPGTRLTVT.

The DNA of the CDR3 is TGTGCCAGCAGTTCCCGTGCGGAGGGCACCATATATTTT. It specifies CASSSRAEGTIYF. The chain combines TRBV6-5 with TRBJ1-3, with unresolved D. Germline CDR1 reads MNHEY; CDR2 reads SVGAGI. The ends were cut back, 4 bases at V and 9 bases at J, with 13 bases in the middle. The CDR3 has 13 residues.

Comments on this clone: Relative to the germline gene, one junction end is altered; a read error may explain this. CDR3 DNA sequence: TGTGCCAGCAGCTTGGCGGGATCAATCCTGGATGGCCACACCTTC. Translated, it gives CASSLAGSILDGHTF. This chain uses TRBV5-6 with TRBJ1-2; no firm D call. The V gene's germline CDR1 is SGHDT and CDR2 YYEEEE. CDR3 length: 15 residues.

The rearrangement joins TRBV9 to TRBJ1-1, with D possibly matching TRBD1 (6 bases). Trimming pared 2 bases from V and 0 bases from J, leaving 14 bases between. Germline V lookup: CDR1 SGDLS, CDR2 YYNGEE. This CDR3 spans 16 amino acids. CDR3 bases: TGTGCCAGCAGCGTGGGTATACAGGGTTTGAACACTGAAGCTTTCTTT. Amino acid sequence: CASSVGIQGLNTEAFF.

The rearrangement joins TRBV20-1 to TRBJ2-7, with D perhaps TRBD1 (6 bases). The V and J ends lost 5 bases and 4 bases respectively, with 6 bases between them. Germline lookup yields CDR1 DFQATT and CDR2 SNEGSKA (reference sequence). The CDR3 spans 10 residues. DNA for the CDR3: TGCAGTGCTGGACAGTACGAGCAGTACTTC. Amino acids: CSAGQYEQYF.

V gene TRBV10-3 combines with J gene TRBJ2-1; 8 bases map to TRBD1. J lost 1 base, V lost 4 bases, and 6 bases had no gene match. The CDR3 runs 16 residues. CDR1 is ENHRY, CDR2 SYGVKD, per germline. The DNA for the CDR3 is TGTGCCATCAGTGTCGCCGGACAGGGTTCCTACAATGAGCAGTTCTTC. Translated: CAISVAGQGSYNEQFF.

The V and J genes are TRBV27 and TRBJ1-4; D gene ambiguous. Germline V gene data show CDR1 as MNHEY and CDR2 as SMNVEV (reference sequence). Trimming took 5 bases from V and 0 from J, leaving 13 bases between them. The CDR3 length is 16 residues. The CDR3 DNA is TGTGCCAGCAGTCCCAGGACGGTCGCAACTAATGAAAAACTGTTTTTT. Amino acids: CASSPRTVATNEKLFF. The full variable domain, completed using reference TRBV27 and TRBJ1-4, is EAQVTQNPRYLITVTGKKLTVTCSQNMNHEYMSWYRQDPGLGLRQIYYSMNVEVTDKGDVPEGYKVSRKEKRNFPLILESPSPNQTSLYFCASSPRTVATNEKLFFGSGTQLSVL.

V gene TRBV10-3 combines with J gene TRBJ2-7; the D is unclear. The germline V gene has CDR1 ENHRY and CDR2 SYGVKD. The CDR3 runs to 15 residues. The V gene lost 2 bases and the J gene lost 4 bases, with 15 bases spanning the gap. The DNA for the CDR3 is TGTGCCATCAGTGAGCCGGGCTCAGCCGGTTACGAGCAGTACTTC. Encoded protein: CAISEPGSAGYEQYF.

The CDR3 is CASARQGHTGELFF. The CDR3 region has the DNA TGTGCCAGCGCTCGACAGGGTCACACCGGGGAGCTGTTTTTT. The chain combines TRBV27 with TRBJ2-2; the match to TRBD1 covers 7 bases. Germline V gene sequence: CDR1 MNHEY, CDR2 SMNVEV (reference sequence). This CDR3 contains 14 residues. The V and J ends lost 8 bases and 3 bases, in that order; junction bases with no gene match: 6.

The V gene is TRBV3-1 (or the pseudogene TRBV3-2), the J gene TRBJ1-2; 7 bases align to TRBD1. V was pared by 4 bases and J by 5 bases, with 13 bases of the junction left unmatched. The germline gives CDR1 LGHDT, CDR2 YNNKEL (reference sequence). The CDR3 covers 16 residues. This CDR3 reads CASSRSEGAYRYGYTF. In nucleotides, the CDR3 is TGTGCCAGCAGCCGTTCAGAGGGGGCCTATCGGTATGGCTACACCTTC.

The gene calls are TRBV4-3 and TRBJ2-1, with a possible D match to TRBD1 (7 bases). Germline V gives CDR1 LGHNA, CDR2 YSLEER. V lost 1 base and J lost 3, with 22 bases in between. The CDR3 sequence is 19 residues long. The CDR3 nucleotides are TGCGCCAGCAGCCAAGGGGGGGCCGGAGGGGGCCACTACTACAATGAGCAGTTCTTC. It translates to CASSQGGAGGGHYYNEQFF.